The 11 T cell receptor beta chains below come from one sample, sequenced in a study of control samples from healthy donors and cancer patients. This table comes from immunoSEQ multiplex PCR, and its TCRdb copy is limited to in-frame clones, with some not included. The sample carries about 51,000 clones, 80% recorded once. Sequencing used blood. The receptors originated from a man aged 70-80 years in good health.

The chain combines TRBV5-4 with TRBJ2-3, with 9 bases lining up with TRBD2. There are 15 residues in the CDR3. The ends lost 4 bases at V and 2 bases at J; junction bases unmatched: 5. Germline lookup yields CDR1 SGHNT and CDR2 YYREEE (reference sequence). CDR3 in amino acids: CASSPIAGDTDTQYF. The CDR3 DNA follows: TGTGCCAGCAGCCCTATAGCGGGGGACACAGATACGCAGTATTTT.

The CDR3 is CASSFRGYGYTF. CDR3 DNA: TGTGCCAGCAGTTTCAGGGGCTATGGCTACACCTTC. The chain joins TRBV28 to TRBJ1-2, with D tentatively TRBD1 (6 bases). Germline CDR1 and CDR2: MDHEN and SYDVKM. The CDR3 has 12 amino acids. The V and J ends lost 3 bases and 4 bases respectively, with 6 bases between them.

The rearrangement links TRBV9 to TRBJ1-6; 8 positions agree with TRBD1. Trimming at V came to 2 bases and at J to 4 bases, leaving 8 bases not matched to a gene. In germline, CDR1 is SGDLS, CDR2 YYNGEE. The CDR3 sequence is 17 residues long. DNA for the CDR3: TGTGCCAGCAGCGTCTCGGGACAGGCGAATTATAATTCACCCCTCCACTTT. Amino acids: CASSVSGQANYNSPLHF.

The chain links TRBV7-2 to TRBJ1-2; D remains unclear. This CDR3 spans 12 amino acids. Germline assignment: CDR1 SGHTA and CDR2 FQGNSA. Between the trimmed V and J ends, which lost 5 bases and 7 bases, there was a span of 11 bases. The DNA of the CDR3 is TGTGCCAGCAGCCAAAATGGGGTTGGCTACACCTTC. Its translation: CASSQNGVGYTF.

CDR3 sequence (DNA): TGCGCCAGCAGCTTGGGGACCTACTATGGCTACACCTTC. Translating gives CASSLGTYYGYTF. The rearrangement links TRBV5-1 to TRBJ1-2, with D unresolved. Trimming took off 0 bases at V and 3 bases at J, with 6 bases between the two ends. The CDR3 covers 13 residues. Per germline, CDR1 SGHRS and CDR2 YFSETQ.

This clone has a handful of counts. The CDR3: CSVDRIGNEQFF. CDR3 in DNA: TGCAGCGTTGACCGAATAGGTAATGAGCAGTTCTTC. V usage is TRBV29-1 and J usage is TRBJ2-1; D not resolved. V was clipped by 3 bases and J by 7 bases, with 10 bases between them. This CDR3 has 12 residues. Germline values: CDR1 SQVTM, CDR2 ANQGSEA.

CDR3 residues: CASSFRLRAGGRGRSYNEQFF. CDR3 DNA: TGTGCCAGCAGCTTTCGTCTGAGAGCGGGGGGACGGGGAAGGTCCTACAATGAGCAGTTCTTC. The rearrangement joins TRBV7-6 to TRBJ2-1, with TRBD2 identical over 9 bases. V shed 3 bases, J shed 1 base, and the junction held 19 bases outside the gene matches. Germline-derived CDR1 and CDR2 are SGHVS and FNYEAQ. This CDR3 comprises 21 residues.

CDR3 sequence (DNA): TGTGCCAGCAGCCAAGACGATAAAGAGACCCAGTACTTC. It codes for CASSQDDKETQYF. The genes are TRBV3-1 (or the pseudogene TRBV3-2) and TRBJ2-5; D is unresolved. V was clipped by 0 bases and J by 3 bases, with 5 bases between them. This CDR3 is 13 amino acids long. Germline values: CDR1 LGHDT, CDR2 YNNKEL (reference sequence).

J is TRBJ1-5 and V is TRBV28; 8 bases are a match to TRBD1. Germline loops: CDR1 MDHEN, CDR2 SYDVKM. The CDR3 contains 16 residues. V was pared by 3 bases and J by 7 bases, with 11 bases of the junction left unmatched. CDR3 in amino acids: CASSLGGQGGRQPQHF. In DNA form, the CDR3 reads TGTGCCAGCAGTTTGGGCGGACAGGGAGGTAGGCAGCCCCAGCATTTT.

The chain couples TRBV19 to TRBJ2-7, with 11 bases aligning to TRBD1. The ends lost 6 bases at V and 0 bases at J; junction bases unmatched: 13. Germline values: CDR1 LNHDA, CDR2 SQIVND (reference sequence). CDR3 size: 18 residues. The CDR3: CASSSVGTGGSTSYEQYF. DNA of the CDR3: TGTGCCAGTAGCTCCGTCGGGACAGGGGGTTCGACCTCCTACGAGCAGTACTTC.

This CDR3 is CASRNRGGQPQHF. The CDR3 DNA reads as TGTGCCAGCAGGAACAGGGGGGGTCAGCCCCAGCATTTT. This sequence joins TRBV2 and TRBJ1-5; 8 positions agree with TRBD1. The CDR3 has 13 amino acids. The trim removed 6 bases at V and 6 bases at J, leaving 4 bases unmatched. Germline V lookup: CDR1 SNHLY, CDR2 FYNNEI.